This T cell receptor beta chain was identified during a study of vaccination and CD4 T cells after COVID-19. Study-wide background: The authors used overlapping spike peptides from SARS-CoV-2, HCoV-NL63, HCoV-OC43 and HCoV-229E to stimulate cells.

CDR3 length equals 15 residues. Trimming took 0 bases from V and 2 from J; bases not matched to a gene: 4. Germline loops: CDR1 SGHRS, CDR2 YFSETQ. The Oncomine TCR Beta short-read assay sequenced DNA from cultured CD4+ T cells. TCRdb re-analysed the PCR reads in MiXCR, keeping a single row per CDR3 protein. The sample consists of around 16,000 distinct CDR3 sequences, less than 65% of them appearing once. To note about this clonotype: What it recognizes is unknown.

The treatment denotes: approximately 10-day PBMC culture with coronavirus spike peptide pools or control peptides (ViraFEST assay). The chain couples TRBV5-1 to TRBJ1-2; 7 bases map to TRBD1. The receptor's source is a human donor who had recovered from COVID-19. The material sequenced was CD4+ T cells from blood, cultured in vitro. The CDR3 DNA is TGCGCCAGCAGCTTGGCCGGGGGACAGAACTATGGCTACACCTTC. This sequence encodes CASSLAGGQNYGYTF. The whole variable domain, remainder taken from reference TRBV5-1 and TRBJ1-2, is KAGVTQTPRYLIKTRGQQVTLSCSPISGHRSVSWYQQTPGQGLQFLFEYFSETQRNKGNFPGRFSGRQFSNSRSEMNVSTLELGDSALYLCASSLAGGQNYGYTFGSGTRLTVV.